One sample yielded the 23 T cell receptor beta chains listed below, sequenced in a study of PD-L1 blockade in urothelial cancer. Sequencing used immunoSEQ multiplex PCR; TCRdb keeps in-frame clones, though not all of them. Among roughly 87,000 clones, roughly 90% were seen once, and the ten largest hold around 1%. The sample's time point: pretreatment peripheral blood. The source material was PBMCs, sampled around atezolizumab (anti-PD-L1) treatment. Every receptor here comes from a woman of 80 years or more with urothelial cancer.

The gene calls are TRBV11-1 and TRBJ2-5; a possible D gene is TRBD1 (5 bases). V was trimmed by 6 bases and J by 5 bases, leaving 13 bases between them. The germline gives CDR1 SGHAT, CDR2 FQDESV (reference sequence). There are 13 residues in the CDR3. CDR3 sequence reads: CASRRAKGETQYF. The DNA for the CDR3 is TGTGCCAGCAGGCGAGCGAAGGGGGAGACCCAGTACTTC.

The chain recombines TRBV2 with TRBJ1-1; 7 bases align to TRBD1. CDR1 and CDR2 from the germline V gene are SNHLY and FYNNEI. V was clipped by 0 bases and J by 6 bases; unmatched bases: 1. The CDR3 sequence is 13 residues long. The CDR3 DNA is TGTGCCAGCAGTGAAGCCAGGGGGTCTGAAGCTTTCTTT. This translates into CASSEARGSEAFF. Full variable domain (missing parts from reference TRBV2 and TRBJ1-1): EPEVTQTPSHQVTQMGQEVILRCVPISNHLYFYWYRQILGQKVEFLVSFYNNEISEKSEIFDDQFSVERPDGSNFTLKIRSTKLEDSAMYFCASSEARGSEAFFGQGTRLTVV.

CDR3 amino acids: CASSQDPPGQGNTGELFF. In DNA form, the CDR3 reads TGCGCCAGCAGCCAAGATCCCCCCGGACAGGGGAACACCGGGGAGCTGTTTTTT. The rearrangement uses TRBV4-1 and TRBJ2-2, with 8 bases lining up with TRBD1. CDR3 length equals 18 residues. V gave up 0 bases and J gave up 1 base; unmatched junction bases: 7. Germline V gene data show CDR1 as MGHRA and CDR2 as YSYEKL.

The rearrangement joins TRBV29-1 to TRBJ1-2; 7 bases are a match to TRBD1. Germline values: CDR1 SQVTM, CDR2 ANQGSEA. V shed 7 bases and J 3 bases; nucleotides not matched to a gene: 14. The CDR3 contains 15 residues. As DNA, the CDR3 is TGCAGCGCTCCCGATAGGACAGGAACGTACTATGGCTACACCTTC. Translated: CSAPDRTGTYYGYTF.

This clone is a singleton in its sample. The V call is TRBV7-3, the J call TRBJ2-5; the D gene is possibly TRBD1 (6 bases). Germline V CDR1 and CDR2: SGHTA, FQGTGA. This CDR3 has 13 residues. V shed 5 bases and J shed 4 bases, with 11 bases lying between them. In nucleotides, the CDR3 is TGTGCCAGCAGCCCCGTGGGGGCAGAGACCCAGTACTTC. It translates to CASSPVGAETQYF.

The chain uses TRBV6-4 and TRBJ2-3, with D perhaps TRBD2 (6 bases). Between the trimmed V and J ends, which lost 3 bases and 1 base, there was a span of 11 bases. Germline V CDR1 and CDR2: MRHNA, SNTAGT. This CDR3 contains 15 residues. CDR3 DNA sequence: TGTGCCAGCAGTGAAACTAGCCATCGCACAGATACGCAGTATTTT. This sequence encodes CASSETSHRTDTQYF.

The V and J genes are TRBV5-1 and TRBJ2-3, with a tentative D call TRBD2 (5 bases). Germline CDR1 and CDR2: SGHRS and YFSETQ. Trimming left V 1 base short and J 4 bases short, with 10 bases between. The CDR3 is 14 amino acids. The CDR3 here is CASSLRSGSDTQYF. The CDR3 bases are TGCGCCAGCAGCTTGAGAAGCGGCTCAGATACGCAGTATTTT.

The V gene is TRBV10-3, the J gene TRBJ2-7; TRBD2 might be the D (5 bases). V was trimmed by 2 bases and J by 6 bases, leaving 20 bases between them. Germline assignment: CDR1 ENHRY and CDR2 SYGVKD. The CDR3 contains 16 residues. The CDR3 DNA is TGTGCCATCAGTGAGAGTTCCGGCGGTAGCGTGAGCGAGCAGTACTTC. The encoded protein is CAISESSGGSVSEQYF.

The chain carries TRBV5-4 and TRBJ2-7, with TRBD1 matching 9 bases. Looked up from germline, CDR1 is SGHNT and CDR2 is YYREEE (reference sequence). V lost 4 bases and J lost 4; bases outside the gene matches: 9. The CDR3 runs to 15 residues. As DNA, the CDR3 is TGTGCCAGCAGCACCCCACAGGGGGCTGGGTACGAGCAGTACTTC. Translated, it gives CASSTPQGAGYEQYF.

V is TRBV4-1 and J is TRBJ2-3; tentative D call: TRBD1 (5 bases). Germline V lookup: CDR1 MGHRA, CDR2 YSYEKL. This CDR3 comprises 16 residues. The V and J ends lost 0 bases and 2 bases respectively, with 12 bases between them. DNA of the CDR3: TGCGCCAGCAGCCAAGAGTATCGACAGATCACAGATACGCAGTATTTT. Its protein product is CASSQEYRQITDTQYF.

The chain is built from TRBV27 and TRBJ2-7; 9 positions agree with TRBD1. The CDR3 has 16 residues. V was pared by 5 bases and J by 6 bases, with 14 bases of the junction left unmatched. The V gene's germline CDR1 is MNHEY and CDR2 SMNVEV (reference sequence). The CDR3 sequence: CASSTPAGTGLSEQYF. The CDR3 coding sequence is TGTGCCAGCAGTACTCCCGCCGGGACAGGGTTAAGCGAGCAGTACTTC.

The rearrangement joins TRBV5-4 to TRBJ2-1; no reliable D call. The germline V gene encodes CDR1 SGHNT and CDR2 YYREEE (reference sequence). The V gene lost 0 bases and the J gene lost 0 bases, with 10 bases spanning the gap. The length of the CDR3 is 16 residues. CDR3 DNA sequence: TGTGCCAGCAGCTTGGGAGGTCCAAACTCCTACAATGAGCAGTTCTTC. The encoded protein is CASSLGGPNSYNEQFF.

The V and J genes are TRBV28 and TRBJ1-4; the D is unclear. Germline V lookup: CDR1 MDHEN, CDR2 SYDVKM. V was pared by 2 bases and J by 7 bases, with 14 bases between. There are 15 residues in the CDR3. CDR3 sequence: CASSLGTVGGEKLFF. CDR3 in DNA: TGTGCCAGCAGTTTAGGTACCGTCGGCGGTGAAAAACTGTTTTTT.

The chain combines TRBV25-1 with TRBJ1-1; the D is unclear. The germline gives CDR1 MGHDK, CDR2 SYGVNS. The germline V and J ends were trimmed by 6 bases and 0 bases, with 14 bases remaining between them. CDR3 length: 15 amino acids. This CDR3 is CASRAPDPVNTEAFF. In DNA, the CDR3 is TGTGCCAGCAGAGCGCCGGATCCAGTGAACACTGAAGCTTTCTTT.

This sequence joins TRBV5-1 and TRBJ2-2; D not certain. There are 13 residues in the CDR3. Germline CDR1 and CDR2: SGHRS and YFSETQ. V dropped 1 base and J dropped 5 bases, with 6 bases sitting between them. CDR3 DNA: TGCGCCAGCAGCTTGAAGGAGACCGGGGAGCTGTTTTTT. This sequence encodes CASSLKETGELFF.

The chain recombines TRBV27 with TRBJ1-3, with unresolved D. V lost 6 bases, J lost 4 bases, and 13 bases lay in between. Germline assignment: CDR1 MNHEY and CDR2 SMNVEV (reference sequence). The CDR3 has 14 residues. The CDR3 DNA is TGTGCCAGCAGCTCTATCGGGGTCGGAAACACCATATATTTT. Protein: CASSSIGVGNTIYF.

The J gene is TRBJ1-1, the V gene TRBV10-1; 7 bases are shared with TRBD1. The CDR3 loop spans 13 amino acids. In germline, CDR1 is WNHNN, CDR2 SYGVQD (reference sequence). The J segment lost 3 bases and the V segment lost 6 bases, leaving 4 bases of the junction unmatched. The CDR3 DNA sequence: TGCGCCAGCAGCCCAACAGGGGACACTGAAGCTTTCTTT. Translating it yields CASSPTGDTEAFF.

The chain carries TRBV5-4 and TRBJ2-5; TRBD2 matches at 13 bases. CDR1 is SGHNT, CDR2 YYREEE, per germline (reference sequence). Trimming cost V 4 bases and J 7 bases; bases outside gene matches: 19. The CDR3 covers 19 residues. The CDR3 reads CASSGGGTSGTPQGATQYF. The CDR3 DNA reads TGTGCCAGCAGCGGGGGGGGGACTAGCGGGACCCCCCAAGGTGCGACCCAGTACTTC.

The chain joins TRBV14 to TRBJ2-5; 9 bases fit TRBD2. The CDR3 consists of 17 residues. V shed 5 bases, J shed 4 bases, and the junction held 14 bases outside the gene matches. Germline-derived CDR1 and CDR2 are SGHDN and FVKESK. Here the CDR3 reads CASSSEGGRAWRETQYF. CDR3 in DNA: TGTGCCAGCAGCTCTGAAGGCGGGAGGGCTTGGCGAGAGACCCAGTACTTC.

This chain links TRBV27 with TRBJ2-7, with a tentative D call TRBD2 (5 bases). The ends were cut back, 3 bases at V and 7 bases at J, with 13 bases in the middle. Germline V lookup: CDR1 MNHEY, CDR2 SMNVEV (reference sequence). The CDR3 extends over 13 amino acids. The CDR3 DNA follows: TGTGCCAGCAGTTTTTTAGGATCGGGGGAGCAGTACTTC. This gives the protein CASSFLGSGEQYF.

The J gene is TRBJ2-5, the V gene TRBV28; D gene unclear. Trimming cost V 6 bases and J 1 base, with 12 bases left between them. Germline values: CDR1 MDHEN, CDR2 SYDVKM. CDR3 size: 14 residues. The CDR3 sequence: CASSPPGFQETQYF. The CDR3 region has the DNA TGTGCCAGCAGCCCGCCGGGTTTCCAAGAGACCCAGTACTTC. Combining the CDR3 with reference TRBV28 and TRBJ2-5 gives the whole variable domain DVKVTQSSRYLVKRTGEKVFLECVQDMDHENMFWYRQDPGLGLRLIYFSYDVKMKEKGDIPEGYSVSREKKERFSLILESASTNQTSMYLCASSPPGFQETQYFGPGTRLLVL.

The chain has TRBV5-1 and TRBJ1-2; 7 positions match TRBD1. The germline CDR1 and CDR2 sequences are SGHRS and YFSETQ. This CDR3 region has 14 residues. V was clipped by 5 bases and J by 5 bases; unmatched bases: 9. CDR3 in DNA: TGCGCCAGCAGAGGGACAGAACCTTCTTATGGCTACACCTTC. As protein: CASRGTEPSYGYTF. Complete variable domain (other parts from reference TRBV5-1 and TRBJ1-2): KAGVTQTPRYLIKTRGQQVTLSCSPISGHRSVSWYQQTPGQGLQFLFEYFSETQRNKGNFPGRFSGRQFSNSRSEMNVSTLELGDSALYLCASRGTEPSYGYTFGSGTRLTVV.

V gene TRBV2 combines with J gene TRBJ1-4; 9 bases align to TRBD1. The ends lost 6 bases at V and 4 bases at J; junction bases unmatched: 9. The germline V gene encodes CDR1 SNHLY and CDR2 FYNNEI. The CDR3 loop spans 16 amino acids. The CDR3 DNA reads TGTGCCAGCAGATTCAACCGGGACAGGGATAATGAAAAACTGTTTTTT. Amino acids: CASRFNRDRDNEKLFF. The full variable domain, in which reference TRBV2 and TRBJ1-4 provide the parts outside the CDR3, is EPEVTQTPSHQVTQMGQEVILRCVPISNHLYFYWYRQILGQKVEFLVSFYNNEISEKSEIFDDQFSVERPDGSNFTLKIRSTKLEDSAMYFCASRFNRDRDNEKLFFGSGTQLSVL.